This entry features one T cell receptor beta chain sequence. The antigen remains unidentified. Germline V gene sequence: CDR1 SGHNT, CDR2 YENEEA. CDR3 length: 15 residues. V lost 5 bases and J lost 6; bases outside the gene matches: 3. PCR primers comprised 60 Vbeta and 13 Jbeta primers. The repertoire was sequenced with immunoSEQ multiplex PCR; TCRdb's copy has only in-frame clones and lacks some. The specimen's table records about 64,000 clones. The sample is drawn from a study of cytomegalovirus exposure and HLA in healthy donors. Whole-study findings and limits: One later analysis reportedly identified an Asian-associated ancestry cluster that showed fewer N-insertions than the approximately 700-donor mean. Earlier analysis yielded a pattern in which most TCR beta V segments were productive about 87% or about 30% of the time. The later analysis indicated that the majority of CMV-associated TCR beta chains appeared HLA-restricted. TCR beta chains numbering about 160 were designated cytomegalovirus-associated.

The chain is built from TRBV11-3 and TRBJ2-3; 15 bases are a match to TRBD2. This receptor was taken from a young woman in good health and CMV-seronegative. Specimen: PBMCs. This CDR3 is CASSPGTSGRDTQYF. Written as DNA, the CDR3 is TGTGCCAGCAGCCCCGGGACTAGCGGGAGGGATACGCAGTATTTT.